This TCR beta chain was retrieved from a study of T cell responses to AZD1222 COVID-19 vaccine (dated by TCRdb to about 2021). About the investigation overall: Because spike-specific TCR depth and breadth did not differ between the two schedules, AZD1222 recipients who got a second dose at roughly 4 weeks were pooled with those who got a second dose at roughly 12 weeks. TCR sequencing was performed for fewer than 250 trial participants, of whom 200 to 210 were given two doses of AZD1222 and approximately 25 were given two doses of MenACWY control vaccine. Enrollment into the trials was organized by age into subgroups of 18-55, 56-69 and 70-plus years, and those subgroups contained around 150, 28 and 57 TCR-sequenced participants, respectively. The paper as a whole reports these results and caveats: The 56-69-year group was small, and its depth increase did not reach significance, likely because of low power. Participants were mostly white British and included more females than males, and it was suggested by the authors that clonal diversity may have been underestimated. Vaccine-associated CD4 TCRs spanned the whole spike protein, with dominant responses in regions 160-218 and 743-854. Because no samples from the day 14 peak response were available, repertoires could be characterized only after the peak T cell response. Conclusions about previously exposed vaccinees are limited because only five to seven AZD1222 recipients were SARS-CoV-2 seropositive at baseline. After two AZD1222 doses, spike-specific TCR breadth and depth were significantly higher than at day 0 and than in MenACWY recipients. Reportedly, close to half of the unique spike-specific TCRs recognized epitopes lying outside the regions that are mutated in the B.1.351 and B.1.1.7 variants.

CDR1 MDHEN and CDR2 SYDVKM are derived from the germline V gene. The CDR3, from cysteine to phenylalanine, totals 16 residues. The DNA shown is the 48-base CDR3, in frame from base 1. Trimming takes 3 bases off V and 0 bases off J; junction bases not matched to a gene: 4. With regard to this clone: Its antigen is still unknown. One base away there is no much larger clone; base qualities are not given.

The time point label on this specimen signifies: baseline before first vaccination. Vaccinee samples came from UK trials COV001 and COV002, including a single-blind randomized controlled phase 2/3 trial of AZD1222 (ChAdOx1 nCoV-19) in healthy adults. For TCRbeta chain sequencing, PBMC samples were collected from trial participants at day 0 and at day 28 after the second dose. The CDR3 regions of human TCRbeta chains were subjected to immunosequencing. In the paper's pipeline: Repertoire TCRs were checked for matches against a reference library of SARS-CoV-2-specific TCRs that had been generated using the MIRA antigen-specificity platform. Breadth was defined as the fraction of unique TCRs that were SARS-CoV-2-associated, and depth was defined as the fraction of total T cells that were SARS-CoV-2-associated. Using the MIRA data, each spike-specific TCR was assigned both to the spike region to which the TCR was reactive and to a CD4 or CD8 class. Log10-transformed breadth and depth values were compared by one-way ANOVA with Sidak's multiple comparisons tests. TCRdb obtained this table from immuneACCESS and retained in-frame rearrangements with V and J assigned. These tables miss some clones; where compared with another copy, unresolved V genes account for less than half of the shortfall, and the remainder is unexplained. The V and J calls and clone size are taken from that table; D and trimming were inferred from the DNA. In all, the sample holds 100,000 to 110,000 clones, and around nine tenths of those were seen once. More than 1.5% of the sample is in the top ten clones.

This TCR was sampled from an adult in good health. The specimen was peripheral blood, collected on day 0 of AZD1222 vaccination. The chain uses TRBV28 and TRBJ1-4, with 7 bases aligning to TRBD1. The CDR3: CASSFTGAATNEKLFF. The base sequence is TGTGCCAGCAGTTTCACAGGGGCTGCAACTAATGAAAAACTGTTTTTT.